The 22 T cell receptor beta chains below come from one sample, sequenced in a study of shared clonotypes between healthy human individuals. The protocol was immunoSEQ multiplex PCR, while the TCRdb copy is restricted to in-frame clones and leaves out a portion. Here the sample spans about 670,000 clones, 55% to 75% being singletons. The sequenced material came from memory CD4+ T cells sorted from blood. Subset reported: CD45RA-negative fraction. All receptors derive from a woman in her twenties or thirties in good health.

J is TRBJ2-5 and V is TRBV19; maybe TRBD2 (6 bases). The V and J ends lost 5 bases and 4 bases respectively, with 14 bases between them. Germline values: CDR1 LNHDA, CDR2 SQIVND (reference sequence). The CDR3 loop spans 14 amino acids. The CDR3, as DNA: TGTGCCAGTAGTTCCGTGGGGGGTTTAGAGACCCAGTACTTC. Translating it yields CASSSVGGLETQYF.

A note on this clone: This sample includes further DNA sequences coding for the same CDR3. The chain carries TRBV6-4 and TRBJ2-1; TRBD2 matches 10 bases. The trim removed 4 bases at V and 0 bases at J, leaving 0 bases unmatched. The CDR3 totals 15 residues. Germline V gives CDR1 MRHNA, CDR2 SNTAGT. The CDR3 coding sequence is TGTGCCAGCAGTGGGACTAGCGGCTCCTACAATGAGCAGTTCTTC. This codes for CASSGTSGSYNEQFF.

This clone occurred many times. The chain combines TRBV30 with TRBJ2-1, with D uncertain. CDR1 is GTSNPN, CDR2 SVGIG, per germline (reference sequence). The CDR3 loop spans 10 amino acids. Between the trimmed V and J ends, which lost 2 bases and 11 bases, there was a span of 7 bases. CDR3 amino acids: CAWSQQQQFF. DNA for the CDR3: TGTGCCTGGAGTCAACAGCAGCAGTTCTTC.

This clone was seen a handful of times. The chain uses TRBV7-6 and TRBJ2-7, with TRBD1 identical over 7 bases. With V trimmed by 5 bases and J by 0 bases, 7 bases remained unmatched. The CDR3 contains 15 residues. Germline CDR1 reads SGHVS; CDR2 reads FNYEAQ. As DNA, the CDR3 is TGTGCCAGCAGCGAAACCGGGACAGACTCCTACGAGCAGTACTTC. The encoded protein is CASSETGTDSYEQYF.

The chain uses TRBV5-1 and TRBJ1-2; possible D gene TRBD1, 5 bases. The CDR3 consists of 14 residues. V lost 4 bases, J lost 2 bases, and 12 bases lay in between. In germline, CDR1 is SGHRS, CDR2 YFSETQ. The CDR3 here is CASSGWGSNYGYTF. The DNA for the CDR3 is TGCGCCAGCAGCGGCTGGGGCTCAAACTATGGCTACACCTTC.

The CDR3: CASSLARLTDTQYF. CDR3 coding DNA: TGTGCCAGCAGTCTTGCGCGGCTTACAGATACGCAGTATTTT. The J gene is TRBJ2-3, the V gene TRBV28; D gene uncertain. The CDR3 spans 14 residues. V lost 5 bases to trimming and J lost 3 bases, with 12 bases between them. Germline assignment: CDR1 MDHEN and CDR2 SYDVKM.

The V gene is TRBV2, the J gene TRBJ2-5; no clear D gene. The germline V gene has CDR1 SNHLY and CDR2 FYNNEI. The CDR3 loop spans 11 amino acids. V shed 8 bases and J shed 7 bases, with 11 bases lying between them. CDR3 region: CASGPSGTQYF. In nucleotides, the CDR3 is TGTGCCAGCGGACCCTCGGGGACCCAGTACTTC.

The rearrangement links TRBV1 to TRBJ1-1; the table calls TRBD1, which could not be checked here. TRBV1 is described as a pseudogene. This CDR3 is built from 20 residues. Written as DNA, the CDR3 is TGCACCAGCAGCCAAGAACGGGGACAGGCCCGCCGTACGGCGAACACTGAAGCTTTCTTT. This sequence encodes CTSSQERGQARRTANTEAFF.

V is TRBV28 and J is TRBJ2-3; 9 positions agree with TRBD2. The junction had 6 bases not matched to a gene; V was cut back by 5 bases and J by 0 bases. This CDR3 is built from 16 residues. Germline V gives CDR1 MDHEN, CDR2 SYDVKM. CDR3 nucleotide sequence: TGTGCCAGCAGTCCACGGACTAGCGTGAGCACAGATACGCAGTATTTT. Encoded protein: CASSPRTSVSTDTQYF.

V is TRBV4-1 and J is TRBJ1-1, with unresolved D. The V end was cut by 0 bases, the J end by 8 bases, with 16 bases between. The length of the CDR3 is 15 residues. CDR1 MGHRA and CDR2 YSYEKL come from the germline V gene. CDR3 region: CASSQDSRKGSEAFF. As DNA, the CDR3 is TGCGCCAGCAGCCAAGATAGTAGGAAAGGGTCGGAAGCTTTCTTT.

The rearrangement joins TRBV7-9 to TRBJ2-7; tentative D call: TRBD1 (7 bases). The CDR3 is made up of 16 amino acids. Germline-derived CDR1 and CDR2 are SEHNR and FQNEAQ (reference sequence). V was clipped by 5 bases and J by 2 bases, with 19 bases between them. DNA for the CDR3: TGTGCCAGCAGCCCCAGGGGCGGGACAGTGACCTACGAGCAGTACTTC. Translated: CASSPRGGTVTYEQYF.

J is TRBJ1-4 and V is TRBV30; a weak D match, TRBD1 (5 bases). Germline V gene lookup returns CDR1 GTSNPN and CDR2 SVGIG (reference sequence). V was shortened by 8 bases and J by 3 bases, with 25 bases between the two germline ends. The CDR3 runs to 17 residues. The CDR3 protein is CALGRGVELSSNEKLFF. In DNA form, the CDR3 reads TGTGCCCTGGGCCGGGGGGTAGAATTATCGTCTAATGAAAAACTGTTTTTT.

The chain is built from TRBV4-2 and TRBJ2-1, with D possibly matching TRBD2 (6 bases). The CDR3 has 19 residues. V was clipped by 1 base and J by 3 bases, with 22 bases between them. Germline-derived CDR1 and CDR2 are LGHNA and YNFKEQ. The CDR3 DNA is TGTGCCAGCAGCCAAGGGGATGGGGGGAGCGGAACCAACTACAATGAGCAGTTCTTC. Its translation: CASSQGDGGSGTNYNEQFF.

The chain joins TRBV5-1 to TRBJ2-2; no firm D call. Germline V lookup: CDR1 SGHRS, CDR2 YFSETQ. The CDR3 is made up of 13 amino acids. Deletions cut 3 bases from V and 7 bases from J, with 10 bases between. The CDR3 reads CASSSGLVGELFF. CDR3 nucleotide sequence: TGCGCCAGCAGCTCCGGCCTGGTCGGGGAGCTGTTTTTT. The whole variable domain, remainder taken from reference TRBV5-1 and TRBJ2-2, is KAGVTQTPRYLIKTRGQQVTLSCSPISGHRSVSWYQQTPGQGLQFLFEYFSETQRNKGNFPGRFSGRQFSNSRSEMNVSTLELGDSALYLCASSSGLVGELFFGEGSRLTVL.

The chain uses TRBV5-1 and TRBJ1-2; tentative D call: TRBD1 (6 bases). Germline V CDR1 and CDR2: SGHRS, YFSETQ. The CDR3 runs 17 residues. V was trimmed by 4 bases and J by 0 bases, leaving 19 bases between them. For the CDR3, the DNA is TGCGCCAGCAGCGCTCCCACCTCGACAGGAGCTAACTATGGCTACACCTTC. Translation gives CASSAPTSTGANYGYTF.

This clone was found once. V gene TRBV5-6 combines with J gene TRBJ2-2, with D possibly TRBD1 on 6 matching bases. CDR1 and CDR2 (germline): SGHDT, YYEEEE. The V and J ends lost 4 bases and 3 bases respectively, with 13 bases between them. This CDR3 comprises 15 residues. The DNA of the CDR3 is TGTGCCAGCAGCCTCCGGGACAAATACACCGGGGAGCTGTTTTTT. Its protein product is CASSLRDKYTGELFF.

This clone was counted only a few times. This chain connects TRBV11-3 to TRBJ2-2; D is perhaps TRBD2 (7 bases). This CDR3 is built from 14 residues. CDR1 is SGHNT and CDR2 is YENEEA in the germline V gene. Trimming shortened V by 8 bases and J by 3 bases, and 13 bases separated the two germline ends. The CDR3 here is CASGGGSHTGELFF. CDR3 coding DNA: TGTGCCAGCGGGGGCGGGAGCCACACCGGGGAGCTGTTTTTT.

This sequence joins TRBV19 and TRBJ2-3; D gene uncertain. Germline V lookup: CDR1 LNHDA, CDR2 SQIVND (reference sequence). The CDR3 totals 14 residues. V lost 7 bases, J lost 0 bases, and 11 bases lay in between. CDR3 coding DNA: TGTGCCAGTATGGCACTCGGGAGCACAGATACGCAGTATTTT. It is translated as CASMALGSTDTQYF.

This clone was detected only a few times. The chain joins TRBV6-1 to TRBJ2-7; 7 nucleotides align to TRBD2. Germline CDR1 MNHNS, CDR2 SASEGT. Trimming cost V 0 bases and J 4 bases; bases outside gene matches: 15. The CDR3 is 18 residues long. The CDR3 here is CASSEAPGRPSGWYEQYF. The CDR3 DNA reads TGTGCCAGCAGTGAAGCGCCGGGTCGCCCTAGCGGATGGTACGAGCAGTACTTC.

This clone was detected only a few times. The chain's CDR3 is CSGSRDQETQYF. The CDR3 coding sequence is TGCAGCGGGTCGCGCGACCAAGAGACCCAGTACTTC. V gene TRBV29-1 combines with J gene TRBJ2-5; no firm D call. Trimming removed 7 bases from V and 0 bases from J, with 9 bases in between. This CDR3 spans 12 amino acids. Germline CDR1 and CDR2: SQVTM and ANQGSEA.

The genes are TRBV18 and TRBJ2-4, with 9 bases lining up with TRBD2. With V trimmed by 4 bases and J by 1 base, 14 bases remained unmatched. The germline V gene encodes CDR1 KGHSH and CDR2 LQKENI. The CDR3 runs to 19 residues. The CDR3, as DNA: TGTGCCAGCTCACGACTAGCGGATTCGGGTTTTTCGGCCAAAAACATTCAGTACTTC. Translating it yields CASSRLADSGFSAKNIQYF.

The rearrangement uses TRBV6-5 and TRBJ2-1; D assignment may be TRBD1 or TRBD2 (5 bases each). CDR1 and CDR2 (germline): MNHEY, SVGAGI. Trimming removed 5 bases from V and 5 bases from J, with 13 bases in between. This CDR3 has 14 amino acids. In nucleotides, the CDR3 is TGTGCCAGCAGTGACCGGGTGGGGGACAATGAGCAGTTCTTC. Protein: CASSDRVGDNEQFF.